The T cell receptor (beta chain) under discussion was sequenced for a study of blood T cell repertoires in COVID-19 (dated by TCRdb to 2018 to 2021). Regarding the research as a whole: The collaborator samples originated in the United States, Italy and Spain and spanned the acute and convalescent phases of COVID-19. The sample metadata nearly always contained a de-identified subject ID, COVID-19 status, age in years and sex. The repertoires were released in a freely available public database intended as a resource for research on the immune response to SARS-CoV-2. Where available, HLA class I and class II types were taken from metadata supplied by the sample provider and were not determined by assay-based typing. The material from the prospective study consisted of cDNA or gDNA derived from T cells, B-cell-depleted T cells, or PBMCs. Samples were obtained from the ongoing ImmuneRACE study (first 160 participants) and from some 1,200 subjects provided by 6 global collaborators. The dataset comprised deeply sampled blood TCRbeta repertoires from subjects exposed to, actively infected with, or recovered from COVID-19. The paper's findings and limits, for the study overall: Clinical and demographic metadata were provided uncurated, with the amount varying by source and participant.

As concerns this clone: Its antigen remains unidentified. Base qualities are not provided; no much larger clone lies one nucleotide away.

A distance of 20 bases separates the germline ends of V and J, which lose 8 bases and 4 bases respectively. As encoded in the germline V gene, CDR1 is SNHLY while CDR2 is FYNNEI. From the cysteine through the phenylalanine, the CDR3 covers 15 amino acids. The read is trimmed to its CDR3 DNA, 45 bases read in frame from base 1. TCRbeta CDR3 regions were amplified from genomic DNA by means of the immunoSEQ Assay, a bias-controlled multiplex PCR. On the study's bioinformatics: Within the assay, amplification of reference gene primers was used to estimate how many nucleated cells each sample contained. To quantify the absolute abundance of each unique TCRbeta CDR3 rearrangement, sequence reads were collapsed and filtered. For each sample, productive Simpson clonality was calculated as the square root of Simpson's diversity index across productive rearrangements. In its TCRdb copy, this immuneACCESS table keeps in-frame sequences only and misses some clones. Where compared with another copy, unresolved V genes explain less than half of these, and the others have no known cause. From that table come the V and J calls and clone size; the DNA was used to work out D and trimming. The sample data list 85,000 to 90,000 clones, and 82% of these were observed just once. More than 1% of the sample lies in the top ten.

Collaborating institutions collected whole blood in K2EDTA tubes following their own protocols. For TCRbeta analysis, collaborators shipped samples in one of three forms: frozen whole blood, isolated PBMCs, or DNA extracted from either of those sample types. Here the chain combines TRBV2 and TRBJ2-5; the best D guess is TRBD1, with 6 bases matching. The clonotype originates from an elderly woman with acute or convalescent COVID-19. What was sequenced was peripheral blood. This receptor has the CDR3 CASQTGPAEAETQYF. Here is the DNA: TGTGCCAGCCAGACAGGACCCGCCGAGGCAGAGACCCAGTACTTC.